This is a list of T cell receptor beta chains from one sample in a study of blood T cell repertoires in COVID-19. Repertoires were generated with immunoSEQ multiplex PCR, while TCRdb's copy carries only in-frame clones and drops some. The profile shows about 230,000 clones, over 80% of them singletons. Input material: peripheral blood. Receptors originate from a woman in her 70s with active or convalescent COVID-19. Both conserved end residues are part of each CDR3. Each record gives: J gene, V gene, CDR3 protein.

j_gene: TRBJ1-2; v_gene: TRBV7-2; CDR3aa: CASSLASRQGNGYTF
j_gene: TRBJ2-5; v_gene: TRBV5-4; CDR3aa: CASSLNQGEETQYF
j_gene: TRBJ2-2; v_gene: TRBV3-1/TRBV3-2; CDR3aa: CASSQEGSNTGELFF
j_gene: TRBJ1-3; v_gene: TRBV5-5; CDR3aa: CASSSYQISVRGNTIYF
j_gene: TRBJ1-1; v_gene: TRBV19; CDR3aa: CASSSFDRDTEAFF
j_gene: TRBJ1-2; v_gene: TRBV12-3/TRBV12-4; CDR3aa: CASRSTGHYGYTF
j_gene: TRBJ1-2; v_gene: TRBV19; CDR3aa: CASSAQRMGYTF
j_gene: TRBJ1-5; v_gene: TRBV28; CDR3aa: CASSPQEGGYSNQPQHF
j_gene: TRBJ1-1; v_gene: TRBV7-9; CDR3aa: CASSRPSRGMNTEAFF
j_gene: TRBJ1-4; v_gene: TRBV25-1; CDR3aa: CAAGGGLSATNEKLFF
j_gene: TRBJ2-1; v_gene: TRBV5-1; CDR3aa: CASSFPGLAGEGEQFF
j_gene: TRBJ1-1; v_gene: TRBV18; CDR3aa: CASSSTGGGTEAFF
j_gene: TRBJ1-5; v_gene: TRBV28; CDR3aa: CASGEGSYQPQHF
j_gene: TRBJ1-6; v_gene: TRBV5-5; CDR3aa: CASSLDPNSPLHF
j_gene: TRBJ1-1; v_gene: TRBV18; CDR3aa: CASSPDSGITEAFF
j_gene: TRBJ1-5; v_gene: TRBV7-7; CDR3aa: CASSSRDRGSNQPQHF
j_gene: TRBJ2-5; v_gene: TRBV3-1/TRBV3-2; CDR3aa: CASSQDPGTRGETQYF
j_gene: TRBJ2-3; v_gene: TRBV5-1; CDR3aa: CASSADRNPDTQYF
j_gene: TRBJ1-6; v_gene: TRBV30; CDR3aa: CAWSVADYNSPLHF
j_gene: TRBJ1-5; v_gene: TRBV2; CDR3aa: CASRTDRVQPQHF
j_gene: TRBJ2-1; v_gene: TRBV3-1/TRBV3-2; CDR3aa: CASSQGVRGFYNEQFF
j_gene: TRBJ1-2; v_gene: TRBV2; CDR3aa: CASSAGLYGYTF
j_gene: TRBJ1-2; v_gene: TRBV5-1; CDR3aa: CASSMTGGDFGYTF
j_gene: TRBJ1-3; v_gene: TRBV25-1; CDR3aa: CASIPGATGNTIYF
j_gene: TRBJ2-1; v_gene: TRBV5-1; CDR3aa: CASSPGTSVESYNEQFF
j_gene: TRBJ1-5; v_gene: TRBV19; CDR3aa: CASSIRKGFEGQPQHF
j_gene: TRBJ2-2; v_gene: TRBV6-6; CDR3aa: CASSYPGQGNTGELFF
j_gene: TRBJ1-1; v_gene: TRBV5-1; CDR3aa: CASSKDSMNTEAFF
j_gene: TRBJ2-1; v_gene: TRBV9; CDR3aa: CASSVVGSGVHNEQFF
j_gene: TRBJ2-1; v_gene: TRBV6-6; CDR3aa: CASSYSGYEQFF
j_gene: TRBJ1-2; v_gene: TRBV28; CDR3aa: CASISGQGARGYTF
j_gene: TRBJ1-2; v_gene: TRBV5-6; CDR3aa: CASSFPGQGGGYTF
j_gene: TRBJ2-1; v_gene: TRBV28; CDR3aa: CASSSLRGLAGGGLYNEQFF
j_gene: TRBJ2-7; v_gene: TRBV28; CDR3aa: CASRTLGYEQYF
j_gene: TRBJ1-5; v_gene: TRBV6-2/TRBV6-3; CDR3aa: CASSPGGGNQPQHF
j_gene: TRBJ2-7; v_gene: TRBV25-1; CDR3aa: CASSEFPTDYEQYF
j_gene: TRBJ1-2; v_gene: TRBV7-8; CDR3aa: CASSSQGKNYGYTF
j_gene: TRBJ1-1; v_gene: TRBV19; CDR3aa: CASRRDLGGSAFF
j_gene: TRBJ2-3; v_gene: TRBV27; CDR3aa: CASAWGDSSTDTQYF
j_gene: TRBJ2-1; v_gene: TRBV7-3; CDR3aa: CASSLAGGDYNEQFF
j_gene: TRBJ2-2; v_gene: TRBV4-1; CDR3aa: CASSRRGKDTGELFF
j_gene: TRBJ1-2; v_gene: TRBV4-3; CDR3aa: CASSQEVYRAGYTF
j_gene: TRBJ2-2; v_gene: TRBV5-4; CDR3aa: CASSLGGEGTGELFF
j_gene: TRBJ1-2; v_gene: TRBV19; CDR3aa: CASTEGTGGYENYGYTF
j_gene: TRBJ2-2; v_gene: TRBV5-1; CDR3aa: CASSATQGPGELFF
j_gene: TRBJ1-1; v_gene: TRBV30; CDR3aa: CAWSWGGTAEAFF
j_gene: TRBJ1-1; v_gene: TRBV4-1; CDR3aa: CASSRLPSGLTGRNTEAFF
j_gene: TRBJ2-3; v_gene: TRBV19; CDR3aa: CASSRGRTSGGGTDTQYF
j_gene: TRBJ1-2; v_gene: TRBV10-3; CDR3aa: CAISESNSAFHGYTF
j_gene: TRBJ1-1; v_gene: TRBV6-6; CDR3aa: CASGGALGEAFF
j_gene: TRBJ2-2; v_gene: TRBV3-1/TRBV3-2; CDR3aa: CASRRGGDGELFF
j_gene: TRBJ2-3; v_gene: TRBV2; CDR3aa: CASSDLAGGADTQYF
j_gene: TRBJ2-2; v_gene: TRBV6-2/TRBV6-3; CDR3aa: CASSQSGGHITGELFF
j_gene: TRBJ1-2; v_gene: TRBV11-2; CDR3aa: CASSFWGGRYTF
j_gene: TRBJ1-1; v_gene: TRBV28; CDR3aa: CASRGTGRGDTEAFF